Each of the 5 T cell receptor beta chains below was sequenced from the same sample in a study of cytomegalovirus exposure and HLA in healthy donors. PCR used 60 Vbeta primers and 13 Jbeta primers. The data were produced by immunoSEQ multiplex PCR, yet TCRdb's version contains in-frame clones alone and is incomplete. The data hold 150,000 to 160,000 clones, with approximately 80% observed a single time. Specimen: PBMCs. These TCRs come from a young man in good health and CMV-seropositive.

The chain uses TRBV6-5 and TRBJ2-2, with TRBD2 matching over 13 bases. From germline, CDR1 is MNHEY and CDR2 SVGAGI. The length of the CDR3 is 16 residues. The ends lost 4 bases at V and 3 bases at J; junction bases unmatched: 2. This CDR3 is CASSLLAGGDTGELFF. The CDR3 bases are TGTGCCAGCAGTTTACTAGCGGGAGGGGACACCGGGGAGCTGTTTTTT.

There are a few counts of this clone. The V and J genes are TRBV25-1 and TRBJ2-5; a weak D match, TRBD1 (6 bases). The CDR3 extends over 12 amino acids. Trimming shortened V by 4 bases and J by 7 bases, and 10 bases separated the two germline ends. Germline V gives CDR1 MGHDK, CDR2 SYGVNS. CDR3 protein: CASSVGAGTQYF. The CDR3 DNA is TGTGCCAGCAGTGTGGGGGCGGGGACCCAGTACTTC. Full variable domain (missing parts from reference TRBV25-1 and TRBJ2-5): EADIYQTPRYLVIGTGKKITLECSQTMGHDKMYWYQQDPGMELHLIHYSYGVNSTEKGDLSSESTVSRIRTEHFPLTLESARPSHTSQYLCASSVGAGTQYFGPGTRLLVL.

The chain uses TRBV5-1 and TRBJ1-2; 7 nucleotides agree with TRBD1. The J segment lost 6 bases and the V segment lost 3 bases, leaving 8 bases of the junction unmatched. Germline V gene lookup returns CDR1 SGHRS and CDR2 YFSETQ. The CDR3 runs 14 residues. The CDR3 loop is CASSSSGTADGYTF. In DNA form, the CDR3 reads TGCGCCAGCAGCTCATCCGGGACAGCAGATGGCTACACCTTC.

The chain links TRBV9 to TRBJ2-5; 8 nucleotides align to TRBD1. CDR3 length: 16 amino acids. Germline CDR1 SGDLS, CDR2 YYNGEE. V shed 1 base, J shed 4 bases, and the junction held 9 bases outside the gene matches. The CDR3: CASSVMSGGRGETQYF. CDR3 DNA sequence: TGTGCCAGCAGCGTAATGTCAGGGGGCCGGGGAGAGACCCAGTACTTC.

The chain has TRBV2 and TRBJ2-7, with a tentative D call TRBD1 (6 bases). Germline V gene lookup returns CDR1 SNHLY and CDR2 FYNNEI. Trimming stripped 3 bases from V and 7 bases from J, with 19 bases between. This CDR3 comprises 15 residues. The CDR3 bases are TGTGCCAGCAGTGAGGGGCAGGGCCAGGGGCGAGAGCAGTACTTC. This encodes CASSEGQGQGREQYF.